This T cell receptor (beta chain) is from a study of T cell responses to AZD1222 COVID-19 vaccine. Whole-study findings and limits: Sampled repertoires all dated from after the peak T cell response.

Only in-frame clones appear in the TCRdb table, and some are missing; sequencing was by immunoSEQ multiplex PCR. This table holds 140,000 to 150,000 clones, approximately 91% found once. Deletions cut 1 base from V and 8 bases from J, with 5 bases between. There are 11 residues in the CDR3. Germline loops: CDR1 DFQATT, CDR2 SNEGSKA (reference sequence). Regarding this clone: Its antigen is still unknown.

The chain recombines TRBV20-1 with TRBJ2-2; D perhaps matches TRBD1 (5 bases). The sequence derives from an adult who received the MenACWY meningococcal vaccine as a control. The material sequenced was peripheral blood, taken 28 days after the second dose of the MenACWY control vaccine. The DNA for the CDR3 is TGCAGTGCTAGAGCAGGGGGGGAGCTGTTTTTT. It codes for CSARAGGELFF.